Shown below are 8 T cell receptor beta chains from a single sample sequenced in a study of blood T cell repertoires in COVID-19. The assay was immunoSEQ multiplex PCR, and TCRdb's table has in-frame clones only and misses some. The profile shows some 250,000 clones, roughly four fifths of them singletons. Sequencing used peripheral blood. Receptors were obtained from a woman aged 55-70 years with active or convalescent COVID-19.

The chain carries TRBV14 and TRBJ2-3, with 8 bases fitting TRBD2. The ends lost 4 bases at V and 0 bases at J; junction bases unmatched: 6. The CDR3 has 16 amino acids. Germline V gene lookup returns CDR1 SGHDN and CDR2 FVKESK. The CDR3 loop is CASSRDIAGSTDTQYF. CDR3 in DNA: TGTGCCAGCAGCCGAGACATAGCGGGGAGCACAGATACGCAGTATTTT.

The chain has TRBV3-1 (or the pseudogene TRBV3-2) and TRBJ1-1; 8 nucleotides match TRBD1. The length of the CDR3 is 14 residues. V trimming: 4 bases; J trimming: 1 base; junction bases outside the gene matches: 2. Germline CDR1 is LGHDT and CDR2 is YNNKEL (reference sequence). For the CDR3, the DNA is TGTGCCAGCAGCCGAGGGACAGGGAACACTGAAGCTTTCTTT. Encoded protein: CASSRGTGNTEAFF.

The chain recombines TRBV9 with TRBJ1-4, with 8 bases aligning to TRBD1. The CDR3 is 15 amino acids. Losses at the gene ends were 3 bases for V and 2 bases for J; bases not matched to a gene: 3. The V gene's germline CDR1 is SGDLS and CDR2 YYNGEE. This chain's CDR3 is CASSAGDRTNEKLFF. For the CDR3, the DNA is TGTGCCAGCAGCGCCGGGGACAGGACTAATGAAAAACTGTTTTTT.

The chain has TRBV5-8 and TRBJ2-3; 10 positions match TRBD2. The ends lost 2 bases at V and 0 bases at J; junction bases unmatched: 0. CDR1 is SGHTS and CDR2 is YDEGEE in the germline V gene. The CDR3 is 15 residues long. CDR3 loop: CASSFSGGSTDTQYF. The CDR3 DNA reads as TGTGCCAGCAGCTTTAGCGGGGGGAGCACAGATACGCAGTATTTT.

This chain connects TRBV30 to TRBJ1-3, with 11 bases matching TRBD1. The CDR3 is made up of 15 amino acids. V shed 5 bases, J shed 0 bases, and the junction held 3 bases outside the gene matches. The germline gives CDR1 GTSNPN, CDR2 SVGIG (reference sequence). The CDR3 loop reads CAWRGTGGSGNTIYF. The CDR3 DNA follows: TGTGCCTGGCGCGGGACAGGGGGCTCTGGAAACACCATATATTTT. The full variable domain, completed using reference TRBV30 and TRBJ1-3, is SQTIHQWPATLVQPVGSPLSLECTVEGTSNPNLYWYRQAAGRGLQLLFYSVGIGQISSEVPQNLSASRPQDRQFILSSKKLLLSDSGFYLCAWRGTGGSGNTIYFGEGSWLTVV.

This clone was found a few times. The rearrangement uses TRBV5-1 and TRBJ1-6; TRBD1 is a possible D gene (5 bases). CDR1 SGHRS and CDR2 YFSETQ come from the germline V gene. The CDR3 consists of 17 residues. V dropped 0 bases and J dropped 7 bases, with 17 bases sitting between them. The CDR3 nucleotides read TGCGCCAGCAGCTTGGACGGGGGACGGTCCTGGAATTCACCCCTCCACTTT. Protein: CASSLDGGRSWNSPLHF.

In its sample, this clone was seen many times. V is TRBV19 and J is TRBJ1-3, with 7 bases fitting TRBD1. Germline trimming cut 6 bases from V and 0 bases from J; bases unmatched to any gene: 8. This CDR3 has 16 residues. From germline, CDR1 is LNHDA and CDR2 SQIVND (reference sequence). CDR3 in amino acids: CASRAGGSPSGNTIYF. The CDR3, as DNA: TGTGCCAGTAGGGCAGGGGGATCCCCCTCTGGAAACACCATATATTTT.

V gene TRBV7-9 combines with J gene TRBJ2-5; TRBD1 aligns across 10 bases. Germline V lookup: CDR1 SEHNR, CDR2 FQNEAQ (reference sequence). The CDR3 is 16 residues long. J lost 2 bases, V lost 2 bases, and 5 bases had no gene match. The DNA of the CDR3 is TGTGCCAGCAGCTTAATCCGGGACAGGGGTCAAGAGACCCAGTACTTC. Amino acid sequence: CASSLIRDRGQETQYF.